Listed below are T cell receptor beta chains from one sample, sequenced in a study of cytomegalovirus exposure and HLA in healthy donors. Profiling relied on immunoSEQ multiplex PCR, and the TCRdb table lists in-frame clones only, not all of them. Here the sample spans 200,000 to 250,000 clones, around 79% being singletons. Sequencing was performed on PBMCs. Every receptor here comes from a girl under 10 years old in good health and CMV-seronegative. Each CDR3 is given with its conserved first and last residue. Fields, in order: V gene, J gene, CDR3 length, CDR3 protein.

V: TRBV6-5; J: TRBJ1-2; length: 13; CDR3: CASSSVSPYGYTF
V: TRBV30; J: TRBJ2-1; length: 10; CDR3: CAWHGDLEFF
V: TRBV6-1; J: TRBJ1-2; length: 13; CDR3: CASSGREARGYTF
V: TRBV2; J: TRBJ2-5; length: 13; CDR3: CASSGQSQETQYF
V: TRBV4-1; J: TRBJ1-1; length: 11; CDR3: CASSGDRRAFF
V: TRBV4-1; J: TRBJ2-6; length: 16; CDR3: CASSQDQGSGANVLTF
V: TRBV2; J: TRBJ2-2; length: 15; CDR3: CASRPTSGGAGELFF
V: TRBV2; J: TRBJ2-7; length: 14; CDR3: CASRADSVSYEQYF
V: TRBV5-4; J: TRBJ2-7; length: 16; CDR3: CASSPGTALFSYEQYF
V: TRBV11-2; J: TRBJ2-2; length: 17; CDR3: CASSQGLGLAPTGELFF
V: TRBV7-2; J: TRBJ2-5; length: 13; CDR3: CASSLVPGETQYF
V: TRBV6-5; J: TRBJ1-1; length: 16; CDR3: CASSYLAGSRRTEAFF
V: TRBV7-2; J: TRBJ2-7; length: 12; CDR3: CASKHLSGATYF
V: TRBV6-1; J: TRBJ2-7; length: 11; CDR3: CASSDVDEQYF
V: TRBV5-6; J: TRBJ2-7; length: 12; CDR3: CASSLRGYEQYF
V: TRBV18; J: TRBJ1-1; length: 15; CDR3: CASSPPGRGNTEAFF
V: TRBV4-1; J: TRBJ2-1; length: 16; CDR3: CASSHRLAGGMDEQFF
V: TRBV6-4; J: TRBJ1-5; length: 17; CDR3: CASRTRTGSTRNQPQHF
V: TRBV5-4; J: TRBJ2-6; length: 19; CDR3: CASSLGLAGEVSGANVLTF
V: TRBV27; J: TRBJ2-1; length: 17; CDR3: CASSLNRLRTGGHEQFF
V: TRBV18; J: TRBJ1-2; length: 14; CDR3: CASSPPGQGYGYTF
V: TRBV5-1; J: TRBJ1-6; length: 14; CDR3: CASSVSSGGSPLHF
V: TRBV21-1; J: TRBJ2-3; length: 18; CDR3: CASSAGTKSSGGANTQYF
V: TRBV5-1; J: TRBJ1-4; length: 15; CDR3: CASSLDGTGNEKLFF
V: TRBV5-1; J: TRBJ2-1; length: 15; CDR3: CASSLVQGPANEQFF
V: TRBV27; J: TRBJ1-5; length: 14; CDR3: CASSLGQGNQPQHF
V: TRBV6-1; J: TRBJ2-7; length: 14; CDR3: CAAGRASSSYEQYF
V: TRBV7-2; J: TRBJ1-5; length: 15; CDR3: CASSLALQGSQPQHF
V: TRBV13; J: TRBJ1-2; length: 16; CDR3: CASSLGSAQINYGYTF
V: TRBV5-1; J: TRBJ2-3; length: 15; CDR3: CATRTGGDNTDTQYF
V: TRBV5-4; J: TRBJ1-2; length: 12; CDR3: CASSSTGDGYTF
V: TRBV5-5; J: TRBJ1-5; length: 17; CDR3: CASSGGQGKTGNQPQHF
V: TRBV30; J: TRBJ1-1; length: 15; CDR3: CAWSCDRAMNTEAFF
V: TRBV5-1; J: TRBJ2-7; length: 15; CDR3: CASSPNGGGSYEQYF
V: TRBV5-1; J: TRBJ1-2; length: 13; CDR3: CASSLDSPYGYTF
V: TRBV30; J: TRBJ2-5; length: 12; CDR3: CAWSPGFRAQYF
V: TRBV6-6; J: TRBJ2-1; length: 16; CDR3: CASSWSVGTVYNEQFF
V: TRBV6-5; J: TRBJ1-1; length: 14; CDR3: CASRSSEGAPEAFF
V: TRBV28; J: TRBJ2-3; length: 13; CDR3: CASSFQGEVTQYF
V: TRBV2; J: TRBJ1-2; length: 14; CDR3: CASSTRVANYGYTF
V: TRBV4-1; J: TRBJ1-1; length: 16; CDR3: CASSPQQGALDTEAFF
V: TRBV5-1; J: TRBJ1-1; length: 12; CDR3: CASSHGQSEAFF
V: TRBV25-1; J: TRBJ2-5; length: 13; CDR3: CATGAGVGETQYF